This is a list of T cell receptor beta chains from one sample in a study of T cell changes during pregnancy in multiple sclerosis. Generated by immunoSEQ multiplex PCR, the TCRdb table keeps only in-frame clones and is missing some. The sample lists tens of thousands of clones; roughly nine tenths were seen once. Sequenced here: CD4+ T cells from peripheral blood mononuclear cells, sampled in the second trimester of pregnancy. Receptor source: a female donor in good health, enrolled as a control in a pregnancy study. The CDR3 runs from the conserved cysteine through the conserved F or W. The order of the fields is D gene, J gene, V gene, CDR3 protein. D genes are given only for firm matches.

D gene: TRBD1; J gene: TRBJ1-2; V gene: TRBV5-4; CDR3 protein: CASSYGTGDLGYGYTF
D gene: TRBD1; J gene: TRBJ1-1; V gene: TRBV7-9; CDR3 protein: CASSDADRGNTEAFF
D gene: TRBD2; J gene: TRBJ2-1; V gene: TRBV7-2; CDR3 protein: CASSLGLAGNNEQFF
D gene: NA; J gene: TRBJ2-2; V gene: TRBV5-1; CDR3 protein: CASNMGGNTGELFF
D gene: TRBD2; J gene: TRBJ2-3; V gene: TRBV18; CDR3 protein: CASSPLLAGGITGTDTQYF
D gene: NA; J gene: TRBJ1-5; V gene: TRBV5-4; CDR3 protein: CASSPHTGQPQHF
D gene: NA; J gene: TRBJ2-1; V gene: TRBV18; CDR3 protein: CASSSRIFEGEQFF
D gene: NA; J gene: TRBJ1-5; V gene: TRBV19; CDR3 protein: CASSPQDGVLEPQHF
D gene: NA; J gene: TRBJ1-1; V gene: TRBV7-3; CDR3 protein: CASSLSRGNTEAFF
D gene: NA; J gene: TRBJ1-3; V gene: TRBV9; CDR3 protein: CASSVDSSSGNTIYF
D gene: NA; J gene: TRBJ2-1; V gene: TRBV6-5; CDR3 protein: CASRSPRRGSGEQFF
D gene: NA; J gene: TRBJ2-7; V gene: TRBV5-4; CDR3 protein: CASSLEGVRRFEVLDEQYF
D gene: NA; J gene: TRBJ2-1; V gene: TRBV2; CDR3 protein: CASSARQGGHDEQFF
D gene: TRBD1; J gene: TRBJ1-1; V gene: TRBV6-5; CDR3 protein: CASSYGQGNTEAFF
D gene: NA; J gene: TRBJ1-5; V gene: TRBV6-5; CDR3 protein: CASSSEQYSNQPQHF
D gene: NA; J gene: TRBJ2-4; V gene: TRBV5-1; CDR3 protein: CASSLDQGAKNIQYF
D gene: NA; J gene: TRBJ1-1; V gene: TRBV5-1; CDR3 protein: CASSWGEVGTEAFF
D gene: TRBD1; J gene: TRBJ2-7; V gene: TRBV6-5; CDR3 protein: CASSRGQGRTYEQYF
D gene: NA; J gene: TRBJ1-2; V gene: TRBV5-1; CDR3 protein: CASSSRGTDYGYTF
D gene: NA; J gene: TRBJ1-2; V gene: TRBV30; CDR3 protein: CAWTQDGVGVAGYTF
D gene: TRBD2; J gene: TRBJ2-1; V gene: TRBV14; CDR3 protein: CASSQMMRGVYNEQFF
D gene: TRBD1; J gene: TRBJ2-2; V gene: TRBV5-4; CDR3 protein: CASSLGQGRSTGELFF
D gene: TRBD2; J gene: TRBJ2-5; V gene: TRBV7-2; CDR3 protein: CASTPPTDSGGETQYF
D gene: TRBD1; J gene: TRBJ1-2; V gene: TRBV30; CDR3 protein: CAWMNRGSYYGYTF
D gene: NA; J gene: TRBJ1-5; V gene: TRBV4-2; CDR3 protein: CASSQEKQGNQPQHF
D gene: NA; J gene: TRBJ2-7; V gene: TRBV5-6; CDR3 protein: CASSSRGEQYF
D gene: TRBD1; J gene: TRBJ2-2; V gene: TRBV2; CDR3 protein: CASTRDRGLFF
D gene: TRBD1; J gene: TRBJ2-7; V gene: TRBV19; CDR3 protein: CASSTERDRGRYEQYF
D gene: NA; J gene: TRBJ1-1; V gene: TRBV6-6; CDR3 protein: CASSYSGGRDTEAFF
D gene: NA; J gene: TRBJ2-6; V gene: TRBV5-5; CDR3 protein: CASSRTGTGANVLTF
D gene: NA; J gene: TRBJ2-7; V gene: TRBV9; CDR3 protein: CASSVVSGPTYEQYF
D gene: NA; J gene: TRBJ2-7; V gene: TRBV21-1; CDR3 protein: CASALRGLASYEQYF
D gene: NA; J gene: TRBJ1-2; V gene: TRBV30; CDR3 protein: CAWTREPLYGYTF
D gene: TRBD1; J gene: TRBJ1-6; V gene: TRBV7-2; CDR3 protein: CASSFLGQGGNSPLHF
D gene: TRBD1; J gene: TRBJ1-4; V gene: TRBV25-1; CDR3 protein: CAVVGTDNEKLFF
D gene: NA; J gene: TRBJ1-2; V gene: TRBV11-2; CDR3 protein: CASSLTTVGYGYTF
D gene: TRBD2; J gene: TRBJ2-5; V gene: TRBV5-1; CDR3 protein: CASSTEPRGGQETQYF
D gene: TRBD1; J gene: TRBJ1-2; V gene: TRBV7-2; CDR3 protein: CASRVGTGGYNDGYTF
D gene: TRBD2; J gene: TRBJ2-5; V gene: TRBV7-3; CDR3 protein: CASSLGGGGAGETQYF
D gene: NA; J gene: TRBJ1-1; V gene: TRBV14; CDR3 protein: CASSQGAGSLPGEAFF
D gene: TRBD1; J gene: TRBJ1-4; V gene: TRBV27; CDR3 protein: CASRPLTGPNEKLFF
D gene: NA; J gene: TRBJ2-5; V gene: TRBV4-2; CDR3 protein: CASSQGTPGRETQYF
D gene: NA; J gene: TRBJ2-2; V gene: TRBV7-8; CDR3 protein: CASSLVGALTGELFF
D gene: NA; J gene: TRBJ1-4; V gene: TRBV14; CDR3 protein: CASSQQQTSPSGLFF
D gene: TRBD1; J gene: TRBJ2-5; V gene: TRBV6-1; CDR3 protein: CASSPRTGGLETQYF
D gene: TRBD1; J gene: TRBJ2-7; V gene: TRBV18; CDR3 protein: CASSPRTGEGEQYF
D gene: NA; J gene: TRBJ1-1; V gene: TRBV6-5; CDR3 protein: CASIRTGATEAFF
D gene: NA; J gene: TRBJ1-1; V gene: TRBV6-1; CDR3 protein: CASSENRVNGAFF
D gene: NA; J gene: TRBJ2-7; V gene: TRBV2; CDR3 protein: CASSEITSGVGEQYF
D gene: NA; J gene: TRBJ2-5; V gene: TRBV6-1; CDR3 protein: CASSGGGQQETQYF